The 18 T cell receptor beta chains below come from one sample, sequenced in a study of post-analysis software for immune sequencing data (dated by TCRdb to between 2015 and 2017). Paper-wide results and their limitations: Significantly higher frequencies in patients than in controls were found for a handful of TRBV segments, including TRBV5-6, TRBV5-1 and TRBV20-1.

Library construction relied on PCR. For sequencing, an Illumina HiSeq 2500 was employed. To reduce PCR and sequencing biases, unique molecular identifiers were built into the TCR beta cDNA libraries. TCRdb took the public reads, trimmed them with fastp at Q25, ran MiXCR for clone calling and kept in-frame beta chains. Rows with a matching CDR3 protein are joined into one entry that keeps the most common DNA and genes. The sample table records 750,000 to 950,000 distinct CDR3 sequences; around 50% of these occur just once. Jointly, the top ten make up under 6% of the sample. Antigens of these TCRs are unknown. The sequenced sample consisted of blood. These receptors came from a girl aged 10-17 years with multiple sclerosis.

V and J are TRBV14 and TRBJ2-7; 7 positions agree with TRBD1. V lost 4 bases, J lost 8 bases, and 14 bases stayed unmatched. The CDR3 loop spans 15 amino acids. Germline CDR1 SGHDN, CDR2 FVKESK. For the CDR3, the DNA is TGTGCCAGCAGCCTTTTCGACAGGGAAGGTTTTCAGCAGTACTTC. Its protein is CASSLFDREGFQQYF.

The chain is built from TRBV20-1 and TRBJ1-4; the match to TRBD1 covers 8 bases. The germline CDR1 and CDR2 sequences are DFQATT and SNEGSKA (reference sequence). The length of the CDR3 is 15 residues. The V and J ends lost 3 bases and 8 bases, in that order; junction bases with no gene match: 11. The CDR3 bases are TGCAGTGCTAGGCCCGGGACAGGTTCGAGAGAAAAACTGTTTTTT. Its protein is CSARPGTGSREKLFF.

This clonotype was found many times. The chain employs TRBV7-9 and TRBJ2-5; the D is unclear. V dropped 4 bases and J dropped 3 bases, with 15 bases sitting between them. The CDR3 spans 15 residues. CDR1 and CDR2 from the germline V gene are SEHNR and FQNEAQ (reference sequence). The CDR3 DNA sequence: TGTGCCAGCAGCTCTGTGAGTGGCGGAGAAGAGACCCAGTACTTC. As protein: CASSSVSGGEETQYF.

This clonotype was detected only a few times. The gene calls are TRBV7-6 and TRBJ1-2; a possible D gene is TRBD1 (5 bases). The CDR3 covers 15 residues. Per germline, CDR1 SGHVS and CDR2 FNYEAQ. Trimming removed 8 bases at V and 5 bases at J, with 21 bases between. As DNA, the CDR3 is TGTGCCAGCGGCGGCAGCGGTTGGGGCAATTATGGCTACACCTTC. This translates into CASGGSGWGNYGYTF.

This clonotype came up a few times. The chain links TRBV4-1 to TRBJ2-6; D is unresolved. Trimming removed 0 bases from V and 0 bases from J, with 9 bases in between. This CDR3 contains 17 residues. Looked up from germline, CDR1 is MGHRA and CDR2 is YSYEKL. CDR3 nucleotide sequence: TGCGCCAGCAGCCAAGACCAGGCCTACTCTGGGGCCAACGTCCTGACTTTC. Its translation: CASSQDQAYSGANVLTF.

The chain recombines TRBV2 with TRBJ2-1; 7 bases are shared with TRBD2. Trimming cost V 7 bases and J 0 bases; bases outside gene matches: 9. The CDR3 loop spans 16 amino acids. Germline lookup yields CDR1 SNHLY and CDR2 FYNNEI. As DNA, the CDR3 is TGTGCCAGCAACCTAGCGGACTACTCCTCCTACAATGAGCAGTTCTTC. Translation gives CASNLADYSSYNEQFF.

The V and J genes are TRBV12-3 or TRBV12-4 and TRBJ1-2; 7 nucleotides align to TRBD1. The CDR3 runs to 12 residues. V was pared by 5 bases and J by 10 bases, with 7 bases of the junction left unmatched. CDR3 amino acids: CASSHRDRTYTF. In DNA form, the CDR3 reads TGTGCCAGCAGTCACAGGGACAGAACCTACACCTTC.

This clonotype came up a few times. This sequence joins TRBV6-6 and TRBJ2-7, with 7 bases that match TRBD1. V was pared by 8 bases and J by 0 bases, with 7 bases of the junction left unmatched. Looked up from germline, CDR1 is MNHNY and CDR2 is SVGAGI (reference sequence). The CDR3 runs 14 residues. The CDR3 DNA reads as TGTGCCAGCGGGCAGGACAGGCACTCCTACGAGCAGTACTTC. This encodes CASGQDRHSYEQYF.

The rearrangement joins TRBV12-3 or TRBV12-4 to TRBJ2-5; the D gene could be TRBD1 or TRBD2 (6 bases each). V was trimmed by 10 bases and J by 5 bases, leaving 17 bases between them. CDR3 length: 13 residues. DNA for the CDR3: TGTGCCACCAGGAGGGGGGCCAGGGAGACCCAGTACTTC. Translated: CATRRGARETQYF.

The table lists this clonotype with many counts. V usage is TRBV11-2 and J usage is TRBJ2-3; D is unresolved. CDR3 length equals 13 residues. The germline V gene encodes CDR1 SGHAT and CDR2 FQNNGV. Between the trimmed V and J ends, which lost 3 bases and 5 bases, there was a span of 9 bases. CDR3 residues: CASSFSSGDTQYF. Written as DNA, the CDR3 is TGTGCCAGCAGCTTTTCATCGGGAGATACGCAGTATTTT. Full variable domain (rest looked up from reference TRBV11-2 and TRBJ2-3): EAGVAQSPRYKIIEKRQSVAFWCNPISGHATLYWYQQILGQGPKLLIQFQNNGVVDDSQLPKDRFSAERLKGVDSTLKIQPAKLEDSAVYLCASSFSSGDTQYFGPGTRLTVL.

The chain uses TRBV12-3 or TRBV12-4 and TRBJ1-5; a weak D match, TRBD1 (6 bases). The CDR3 loop spans 15 amino acids. The V and J ends lost 7 bases and 0 bases respectively, with 13 bases between them. The CDR3 protein is CASTFAQGSNQPQHF. The CDR3 region has the DNA TGTGCCAGCACCTTCGCACAGGGTAGCAATCAGCCCCAGCATTTT.

A single count supports this clonotype. V is TRBV20-1 and J is TRBJ1-5; possibly TRBD1 for D (6 bases). The CDR3 is 13 residues long. The germline V gene encodes CDR1 DFQATT and CDR2 SNEGSKA (reference sequence). The ends were cut back, 1 base at V and 5 bases at J, with 9 bases in the middle. This CDR3 reads CSARGTDYQPQHF. The CDR3 bases are TGCAGTGCTAGAGGGACAGATTATCAGCCCCAGCATTTT.

This chain links TRBV27 with TRBJ2-5, with 8 nucleotides matching TRBD2. Per germline, CDR1 MNHEY and CDR2 SMNVEV (reference sequence). V trimming: 5 bases; J trimming: 0 bases; junction bases outside the gene matches: 8. The CDR3 has 16 residues. The CDR3 reads CASSKRGTSYQETQYF. CDR3 sequence (DNA): TGTGCCAGCAGTAAGCGGGGGACCAGCTACCAAGAGACCCAGTACTTC.

The rearrangement links TRBV21-1 to TRBJ2-6; the table gives TRBD1 as D, unverified against the DNA. TRBV21-1 is labeled a pseudogene. The CDR3 spans 19 residues. The CDR3: CASSKVGTVLASGANVLTF. CDR3 DNA: TGTGCCAGCAGCAAAGTCGGGACAGTCCTTGCCTCTGGGGCCAACGTCCTGACTTTC.

The CDR3, as DNA: TGTGCCAGCAGCCAAGGACGCGGGCTCCCTCAGCCCCAGCATTTT. It codes for CASSQGRGLPQPQHF. J is TRBJ1-5 and V is TRBV3-1; D is ambiguous. The germline V and J ends were trimmed by 1 base and 6 bases, with 13 bases remaining between them. The CDR3 sequence is 15 residues long. Germline V gene data show CDR1 as LGHDT and CDR2 as YNNKEL (reference sequence).

Only a few counts were recorded for this clonotype. V gene TRBV12-3 or TRBV12-4 combines with J gene TRBJ2-5; 11 nucleotides agree with TRBD2. V dropped 6 bases and J dropped 4; count of bases not matched to a gene: 4. The length of the CDR3 is 14 residues. The DNA of the CDR3 is TGTGCCAGCAGAACTAGCGGGAGCGTAGAGACCCAGTACTTC. Residues: CASRTSGSVETQYF.

V usage is TRBV7-9 and J usage is TRBJ2-3; 7 nucleotides match TRBD2. The CDR3 totals 15 residues. The germline V gene encodes CDR1 SEHNR and CDR2 FQNEAQ (reference sequence). J was trimmed by 10 bases and V by 0 bases; bases with no gene match: 10. CDR3 loop: CASSLALGEGTAQYF. The CDR3 DNA sequence: TGTGCCAGCAGCTTAGCCCTTGGGGAGGGCACCGCGCAGTATTTT.

Only a few counts were recorded for this clonotype. CDR3 region: CASSREGFNEKLFF. The CDR3 DNA follows: TGTGCCAGCAGCCGCGAGGGATTTAATGAAAAACTGTTTTTT. The chain uses TRBV7-2 and TRBJ1-4; D is unresolved. Trimming pared 5 bases from V and 4 bases from J, leaving 11 bases between. The germline V gene encodes CDR1 SGHTA and CDR2 FQGNSA. The CDR3 is 14 amino acids. The full variable domain, completed using reference TRBV7-2 and TRBJ1-4, is GAGVSQSPSNKVTEKGKDVELRCDPISGHTALYWYRQSLGQGLEFLIYFQGNSAPDKSGLPSDRFSAERTGGSVSTLTIQRTQQEDSAVYLCASSREGFNEKLFFGSGTQLSVL.